The clone carrying this T cell receptor beta chain has more than one count but fewer than ten. The sample is drawn from a study of T-cell reconstitution after alpha-beta-depleted transplantation in children. TCRbeta library preparation incorporated unique molecular identifiers. TCRdb reprocessed the PCR reads with MiXCR, giving one entry per CDR3 protein. This sample has 250,000 to 350,000 distinct CDR3 sequences, with approximately 23% found just once. The CDR3 loop spans 14 amino acids. Per the germline V gene, CDR1 is LNHDA and CDR2 is SQIVND (reference sequence). V trimming: 7 bases; J trimming: 2 bases; junction bases outside the gene matches: 5.

The chain employs TRBV19 and TRBJ2-7; 10 nucleotides agree with TRBD1. This receptor was taken from a male patient aged 10 to 17 who had a stem cell transplant for acute lymphoblastic leukemia, so the T cells may come from the graft donor. The sequencing here drew on PBMCs, mostly from graft donor cells, taken 180 days after TCRalphabeta/CD19-depleted stem cell transplant. The CDR3 DNA reads as TGTGCCAGTACCCCGGGACAGGGGCCCTACGAGCAGTACTTC. Residues: CASTPGQGPYEQYF.